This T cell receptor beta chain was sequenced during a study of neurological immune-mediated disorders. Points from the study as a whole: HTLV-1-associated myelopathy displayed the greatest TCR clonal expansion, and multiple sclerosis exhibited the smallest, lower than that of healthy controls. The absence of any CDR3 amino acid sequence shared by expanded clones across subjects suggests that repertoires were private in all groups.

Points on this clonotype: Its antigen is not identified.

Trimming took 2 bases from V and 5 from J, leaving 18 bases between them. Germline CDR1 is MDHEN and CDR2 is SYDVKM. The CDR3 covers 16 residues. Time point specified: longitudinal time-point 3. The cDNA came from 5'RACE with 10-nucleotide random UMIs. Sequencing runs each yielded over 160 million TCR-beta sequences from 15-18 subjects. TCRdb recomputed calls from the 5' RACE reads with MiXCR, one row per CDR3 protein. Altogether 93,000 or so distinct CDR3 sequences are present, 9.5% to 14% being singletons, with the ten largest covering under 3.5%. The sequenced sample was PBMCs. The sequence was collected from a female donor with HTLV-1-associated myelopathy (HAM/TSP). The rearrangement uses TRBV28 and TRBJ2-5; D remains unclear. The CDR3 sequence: CASSLIAARFSETQYF. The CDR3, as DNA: TGTGCCAGCAGTTTAATTGCGGCACGGTTCTCTGAGACCCAGTACTTC.